This is a list of T cell receptor beta chains from one sample in a study of T cell repertoires in cytomegalovirus infection. TCRdb recomputed calls from the reads with MiXCR, one row per CDR3 protein. The sample includes around 550,000 distinct CDR3 sequences, around a quarter seen only once; the top ten take 13%. The sequenced sample consisted of PBMCs. These TCRs come from a human donor in good health (CMV status not recorded). Some clones in this sample may be carry-over from other donors' samples. Each CDR3 is given with its conserved first and last residue. The order of the fields is CDR3 length, J gene, V gene, CDR3 protein.

15 | TRBJ2-5 | TRBV28 | CASSLSAGGQETQYF
14 | TRBJ2-5 | TRBV7-2 | CASSPRQVSQTQYF
11 | TRBJ1-2 | TRBV5-6 | CASSLGGGYTF
15 | TRBJ1-1 | TRBV6-1 | CASSYGTGMNTEAFF
13 | TRBJ2-5 | TRBV6-5 | CASSYSPMGWWYF
15 | TRBJ2-5 | TRBV6-6 | CASSQLAGGSETQYF
13 | TRBJ1-1 | TRBV19 | CASNGGADTEAFF
16 | TRBJ2-1 | TRBV20-1 | CSASLRSGKAGNEQFF
15 | TRBJ2-5 | TRBV7-6 | CASSPEASVAETQYF
14 | TRBJ1-3 | TRBV28 | CASSLRESGNTIYF
14 | TRBJ1-5 | TRBV6-2/TRBV6-3 | CASSYTDSNQPQHF
16 | TRBJ2-2 | TRBV5-1 | CASSLDPRGGTGELFF
15 | TRBJ2-5 | TRBV12-3/TRBV12-4 | CASSLSGLAAETQYF
13 | TRBJ1-5 | TRBV7-2 | CASSSSTNQPQHF
15 | TRBJ2-7 | TRBV7-2 | CASSSLGVIAYEQYF
16 | TRBJ2-5 | TRBV29-1 | CSVSLSTTGTQETQYF
15 | TRBJ2-3 | TRBV7-6 | CASSPTPGGTDTQYF
14 | TRBJ1-2 | TRBV3-1 | CASSQGDSYYGYTF
15 | TRBJ2-5 | TRBV19 | CASRTSDRAWETQYF
16 | TRBJ2-5 | TRBV10-3 | CAISEALPRSGETQYF
13 | TRBJ1-2 | TRBV6-8 | CASSYWTGAGYTF
15 | TRBJ2-5 | TRBV15 | CATSRGDEGQETQYF
13 | TRBJ1-5 | TRBV29-1 | CSASGQGGAAQHF
11 | TRBJ2-1 | TRBV20-1 | CSVGRGNEQFF
13 | TRBJ2-7 | TRBV7-2 | CASSPGTRYEQYF
16 | TRBJ2-3 | TRBV27 | CASTDFGPPPADTQYF
16 | TRBJ1-1 | TRBV19 | CASRTGDPLRATEAFF
16 | TRBJ2-5 | TRBV24-1 | CATSDPGQGLEETQYF
11 | TRBJ2-1 | TRBV12-3/TRBV12-4 | CASSPNHEQFF
15 | TRBJ1-2 | TRBV12-3/TRBV12-4 | CASSLERTGGYGYTF
11 | TRBJ1-2 | TRBV3-1 | CASSQAMGYTF
16 | TRBJ2-3 | TRBV7-8 | CASSFLVAGGTDTQYF
13 | TRBJ2-5 | TRBV20-1 | CSARVSVGETQYF
13 | TRBJ1-1 | TRBV20-1 | CSARTDGNTEAFF
18 | TRBJ2-3 | TRBV10-3 | CAITASGKADTSTDTQYF
13 | TRBJ1-4 | TRBV6-2/TRBV6-3 | CASSPRILEKLFF
13 | TRBJ2-7 | TRBV7-9 | CASSPDGDYEQYF
14 | TRBJ2-7 | TRBV20-1 | CSARVLAGDYEQYF
15 | TRBJ2-1 | TRBV11-2 | CASSPGASGRIEQFF
17 | TRBJ2-2 | TRBV19 | CASTPRGLAGSTGELFF
18 | TRBJ2-1 | TRBV11-2 | CASSLDSRAGGWYNEQFF
11 | TRBJ2-1 | TRBV29-1 | CSVASYNEQFF
15 | TRBJ2-3 | TRBV4-1 | CASSGRDSGTDTQYF
15 | TRBJ1-5 | TRBV19 | CASSMETVSNQPQHF
15 | TRBJ2-5 | TRBV28 | CAISLWGVSEETQYF
15 | TRBJ2-7 | TRBV7-8 | CASSSNAGGHYEQYF
15 | TRBJ1-2 | TRBV7-3 | CASSPSAGNLYGYTF
13 | TRBJ1-2 | TRBV20-1 | CSVPDLTNYGYTF
14 | TRBJ2-2 | TRBV6-2/TRBV6-3 | CASSVLRNTGELFF
17 | TRBJ2-5 | TRBV6-1 | CASSQRRGPAYLETQYF
14 | TRBJ2-2 | TRBV7-2 | CASSSGSNTGELFF
14 | TRBJ2-6 | TRBV7-9 | CASSYQSGANVLTF
15 | TRBJ2-5 | TRBV28 | CASSLQSGFQETQYF
12 | TRBJ1-2 | TRBV10-3 | CAISLQQWGYTF
12 | TRBJ2-3 | TRBV11-2 | CASGFLGDTQYF
17 | TRBJ1-5 | TRBV27 | CASSPHVRGNSNQPQHF
13 | TRBJ2-5 | TRBV24-1 | CATSSGDQETQYF